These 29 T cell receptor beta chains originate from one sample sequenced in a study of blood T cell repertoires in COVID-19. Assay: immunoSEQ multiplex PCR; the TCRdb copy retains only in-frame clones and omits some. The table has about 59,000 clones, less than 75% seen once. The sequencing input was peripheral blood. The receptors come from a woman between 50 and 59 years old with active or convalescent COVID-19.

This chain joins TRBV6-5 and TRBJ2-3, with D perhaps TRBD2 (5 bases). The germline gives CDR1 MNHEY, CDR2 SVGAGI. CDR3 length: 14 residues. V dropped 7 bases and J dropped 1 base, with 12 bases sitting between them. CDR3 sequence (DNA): TGTGCCAGCAATATCGGGGTCCGCACAGATACGCAGTATTTT. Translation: CASNIGVRTDTQYF.

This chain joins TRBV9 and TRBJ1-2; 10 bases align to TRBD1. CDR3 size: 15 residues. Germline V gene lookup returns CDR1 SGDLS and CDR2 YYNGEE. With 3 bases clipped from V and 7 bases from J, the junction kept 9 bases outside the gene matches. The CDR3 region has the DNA TGTGCCAGCAGCGCGCATAGACAGGGGGCCGCTGGCTACACCTTC. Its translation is CASSAHRQGAAGYTF.

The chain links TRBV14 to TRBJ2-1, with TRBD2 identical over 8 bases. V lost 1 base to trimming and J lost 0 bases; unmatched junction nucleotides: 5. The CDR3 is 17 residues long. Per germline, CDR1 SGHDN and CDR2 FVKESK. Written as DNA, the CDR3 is TGTGCCAGCAGCCAAGCCCCGGGACTAGGCTCCTACAATGAGCAGTTCTTC. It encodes CASSQAPGLGSYNEQFF.

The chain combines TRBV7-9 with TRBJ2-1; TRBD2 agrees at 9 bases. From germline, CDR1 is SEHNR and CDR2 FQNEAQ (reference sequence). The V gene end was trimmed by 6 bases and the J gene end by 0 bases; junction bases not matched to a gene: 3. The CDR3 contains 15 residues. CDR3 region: CASSLSGSSYNEQFF. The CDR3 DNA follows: TGTGCCAGCAGTCTTAGCGGGAGCTCCTACAATGAGCAGTTCTTC. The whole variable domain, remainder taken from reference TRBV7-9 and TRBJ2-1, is DTGVSQNPRHKITKRGQNVTFRCDPISEHNRLYWYRQTLGQGPEFLTYFQNEAQLEKSRLLSDRFSAERPKGSFSTLEIQRTEQGDSAMYLCASSLSGSSYNEQFFGPGTRLTVL.

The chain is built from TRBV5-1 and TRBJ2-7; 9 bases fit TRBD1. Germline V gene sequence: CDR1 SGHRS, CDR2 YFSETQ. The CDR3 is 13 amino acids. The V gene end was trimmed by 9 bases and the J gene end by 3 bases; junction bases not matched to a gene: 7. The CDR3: CATTPGQGYEQYF. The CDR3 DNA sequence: TGCGCCACCACCCCGGGACAGGGCTACGAGCAGTACTTC. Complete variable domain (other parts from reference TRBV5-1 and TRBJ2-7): KAGVTQTPRYLIKTRGQQVTLSCSPISGHRSVSWYQQTPGQGLQFLFEYFSETQRNKGNFPGRFSGRQFSNSRSEMNVSTLELGDSALYLCATTPGQGYEQYFGPGTRLTVT.

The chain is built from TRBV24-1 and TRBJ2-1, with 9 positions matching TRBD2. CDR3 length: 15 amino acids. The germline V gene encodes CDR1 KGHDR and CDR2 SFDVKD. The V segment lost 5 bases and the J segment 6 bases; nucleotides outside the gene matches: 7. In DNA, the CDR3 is TGTGCCACCAGTGTTGTAGCGGGAGACCTCAATGAGCAGTTCTTC. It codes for CATSVVAGDLNEQFF.

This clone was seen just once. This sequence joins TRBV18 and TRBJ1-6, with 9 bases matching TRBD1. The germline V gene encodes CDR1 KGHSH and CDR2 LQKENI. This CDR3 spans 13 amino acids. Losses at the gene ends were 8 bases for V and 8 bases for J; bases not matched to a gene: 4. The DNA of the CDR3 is TGTGCCAGCCGGGACAGGGAGGATTCACCCCTCCACTTT. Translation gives CASRDREDSPLHF.

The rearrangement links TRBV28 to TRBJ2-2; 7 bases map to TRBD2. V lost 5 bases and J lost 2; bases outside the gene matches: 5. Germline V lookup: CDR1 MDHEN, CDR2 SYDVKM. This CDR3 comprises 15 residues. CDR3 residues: CASSPRDYNTGELFF. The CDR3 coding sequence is TGTGCCAGCAGTCCCCGGGACTATAACACCGGGGAGCTGTTTTTT.

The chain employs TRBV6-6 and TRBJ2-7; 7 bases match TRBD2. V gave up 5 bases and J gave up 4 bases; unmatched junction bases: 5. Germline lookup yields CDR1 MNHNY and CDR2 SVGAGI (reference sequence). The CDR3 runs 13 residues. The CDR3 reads CASSPTSRYEQYF. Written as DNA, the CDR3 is TGTGCCAGCAGTCCGACTAGCAGGTACGAGCAGTACTTC.

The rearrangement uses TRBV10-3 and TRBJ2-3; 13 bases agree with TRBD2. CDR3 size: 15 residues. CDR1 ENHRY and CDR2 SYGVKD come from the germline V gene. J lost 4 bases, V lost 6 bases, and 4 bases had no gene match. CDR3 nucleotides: TGTGCCATCAGGAGGACTAGCGGGAGTGCAGATACGCAGTATTTT. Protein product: CAIRRTSGSADTQYF.

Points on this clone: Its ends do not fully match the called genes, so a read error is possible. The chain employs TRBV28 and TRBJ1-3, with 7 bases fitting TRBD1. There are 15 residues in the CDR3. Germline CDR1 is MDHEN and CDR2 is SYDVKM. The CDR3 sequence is CASSEGQLMVSNELF. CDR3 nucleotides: TGTGCCAGCAGCGAGGGACAGCTAATGGTGTCGAATGAGCTTTTT.

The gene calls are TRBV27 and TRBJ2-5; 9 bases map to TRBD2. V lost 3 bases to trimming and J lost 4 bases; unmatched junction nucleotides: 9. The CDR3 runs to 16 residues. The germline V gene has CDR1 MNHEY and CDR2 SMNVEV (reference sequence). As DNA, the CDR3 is TGTGCCAGCAGTTTGGGGTGGCGGGAGGGCCGAGAGACCCAGTACTTC. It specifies CASSLGWREGRETQYF.

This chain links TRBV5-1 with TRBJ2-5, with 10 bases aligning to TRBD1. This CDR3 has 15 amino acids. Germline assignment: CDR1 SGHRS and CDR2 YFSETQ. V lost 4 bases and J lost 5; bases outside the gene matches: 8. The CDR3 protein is CASSLGTGEVETQYF. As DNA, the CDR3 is TGCGCCAGCAGCCTCGGGACAGGGGAAGTGGAGACCCAGTACTTC.

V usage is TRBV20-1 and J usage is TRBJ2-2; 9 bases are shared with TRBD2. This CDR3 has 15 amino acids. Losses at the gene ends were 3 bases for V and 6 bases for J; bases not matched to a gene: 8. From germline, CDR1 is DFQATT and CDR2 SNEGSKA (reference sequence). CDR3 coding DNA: TGCAGTGCTAGTCCAGCGGGAGGACCCGCCGGGGAGCTGTTTTTT. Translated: CSASPAGGPAGELFF.

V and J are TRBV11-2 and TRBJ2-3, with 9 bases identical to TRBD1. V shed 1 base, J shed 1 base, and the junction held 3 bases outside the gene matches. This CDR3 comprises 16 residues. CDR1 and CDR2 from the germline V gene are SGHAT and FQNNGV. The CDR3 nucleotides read TGTGCCAGCAGCTTAGGCGGGACAGGGCGCACAGATACGCAGTATTTT. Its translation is CASSLGGTGRTDTQYF. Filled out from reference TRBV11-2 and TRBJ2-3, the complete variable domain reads EAGVAQSPRYKIIEKRQSVAFWCNPISGHATLYWYQQILGQGPKLLIQFQNNGVVDDSQLPKDRFSAERLKGVDSTLKIQPAKLEDSAVYLCASSLGGTGRTDTQYFGPGTRLTVL.

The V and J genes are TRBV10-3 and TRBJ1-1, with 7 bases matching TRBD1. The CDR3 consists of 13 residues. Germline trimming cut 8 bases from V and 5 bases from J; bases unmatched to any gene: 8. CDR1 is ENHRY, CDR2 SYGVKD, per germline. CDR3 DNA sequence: TGTGCCATCTGTCGAGACAGGGAGACTGAAGCTTTCTTT. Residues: CAICRDRETEAFF.

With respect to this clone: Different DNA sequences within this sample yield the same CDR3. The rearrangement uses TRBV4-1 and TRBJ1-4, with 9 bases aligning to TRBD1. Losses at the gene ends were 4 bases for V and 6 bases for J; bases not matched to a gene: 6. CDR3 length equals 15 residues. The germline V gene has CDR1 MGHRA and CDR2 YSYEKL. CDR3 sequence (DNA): TGCGCCAGCAGCCCGCCGGGACAGGGAGATGAAAAACTGTTTTTT. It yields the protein CASSPPGQGDEKLFF.

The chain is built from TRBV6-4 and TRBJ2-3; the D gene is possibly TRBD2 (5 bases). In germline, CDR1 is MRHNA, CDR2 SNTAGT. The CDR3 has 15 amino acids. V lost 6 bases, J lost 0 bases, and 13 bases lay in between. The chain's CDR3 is CASSWTGSSTDTQYF. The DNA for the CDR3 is TGTGCCAGCAGCTGGACTGGCTCTAGCACAGATACGCAGTATTTT.

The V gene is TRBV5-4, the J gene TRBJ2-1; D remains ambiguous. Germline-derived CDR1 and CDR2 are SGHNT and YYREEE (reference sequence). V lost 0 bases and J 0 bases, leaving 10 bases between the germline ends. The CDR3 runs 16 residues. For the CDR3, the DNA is TGTGCCAGCAGCTTGGCTGGGCTATTCTCCTACAATGAGCAGTTCTTC. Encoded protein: CASSLAGLFSYNEQFF. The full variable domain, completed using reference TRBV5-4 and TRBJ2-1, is ETGVTQSPTHLIKTRGQQVTLRCSSQSGHNTVSWYQQALGQGPQFIFQYYREEENGRGNFPPRFSGLQFPNYSSELNVNALELDDSALYLCASSLAGLFSYNEQFFGPGTRLTVL.

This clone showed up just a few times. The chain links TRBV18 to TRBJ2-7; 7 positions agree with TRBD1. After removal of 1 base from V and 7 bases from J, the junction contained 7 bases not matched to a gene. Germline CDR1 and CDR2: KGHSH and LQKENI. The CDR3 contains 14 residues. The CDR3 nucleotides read TGTGCCAGCTCACCACGGGACAGTCTAGGGGAGCAGTACTTC. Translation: CASSPRDSLGEQYF. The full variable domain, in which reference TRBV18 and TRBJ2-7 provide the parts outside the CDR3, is NAGVMQNPRHLVRRRGQEARLRCSPMKGHSHVYWYRQLPEEGLKFMVYLQKENIIDESGMPKERFSAEFPKEGPSILRIQQVVRGDSAAYFCASSPRDSLGEQYFGPGTRLTVT.

The CDR3 DNA is TGTGCCAGCAGCTATAGGGAGGGTCAGCCCCAGCATTTT. Residues: CASSYREGQPQHF. This chain joins TRBV7-8 and TRBJ1-5; D not resolved. Germline assignment: CDR1 SGHVS and CDR2 FQNEAQ. The V gene lost 4 bases and the J gene lost 6 bases, with 10 bases spanning the gap. The CDR3 is 13 amino acids.

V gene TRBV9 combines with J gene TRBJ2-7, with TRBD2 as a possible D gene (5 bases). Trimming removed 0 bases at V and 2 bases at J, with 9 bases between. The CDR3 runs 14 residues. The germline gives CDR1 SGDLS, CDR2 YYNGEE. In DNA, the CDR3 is TGTGCCAGCAGCGTAGACGGGATAGCCTACGAGCAGTACTTC. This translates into CASSVDGIAYEQYF. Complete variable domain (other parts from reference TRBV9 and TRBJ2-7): DSGVTQTPKHLITATGQRVTLRCSPRSGDLSVYWYQQSLDQGLQFLIQYYNGEERAKGNILERFSAQQFPDLHSELNLSSLELGDSALYFCASSVDGIAYEQYFGPGTRLTVT.

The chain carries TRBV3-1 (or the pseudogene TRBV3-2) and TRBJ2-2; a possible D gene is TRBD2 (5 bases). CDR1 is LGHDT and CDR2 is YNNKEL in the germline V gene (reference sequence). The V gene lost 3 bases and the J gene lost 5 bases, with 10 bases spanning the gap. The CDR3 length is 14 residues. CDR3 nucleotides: TGTGCCAGCAGCCATTTGGGAGAAACCGGGGAGCTGTTTTTT. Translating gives CASSHLGETGELFF.

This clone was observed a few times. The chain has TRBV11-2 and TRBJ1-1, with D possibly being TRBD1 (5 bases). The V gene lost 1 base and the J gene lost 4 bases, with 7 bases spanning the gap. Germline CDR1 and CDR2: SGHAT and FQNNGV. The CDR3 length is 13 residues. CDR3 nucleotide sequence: TGTGCCAGCAGCTTAGCAGGGCCCACTGAAGCTTTCTTT. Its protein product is CASSLAGPTEAFF. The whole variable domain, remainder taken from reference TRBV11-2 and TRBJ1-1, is EAGVAQSPRYKIIEKRQSVAFWCNPISGHATLYWYQQILGQGPKLLIQFQNNGVVDDSQLPKDRFSAERLKGVDSTLKIQPAKLEDSAVYLCASSLAGPTEAFFGQGTRLTVV.

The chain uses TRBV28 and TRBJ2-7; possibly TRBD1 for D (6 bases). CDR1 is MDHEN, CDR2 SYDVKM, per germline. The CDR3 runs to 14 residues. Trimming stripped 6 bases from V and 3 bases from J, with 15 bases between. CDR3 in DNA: TGTGCCAGCAGGCTTGGGGGCCCCATCTACGAGCAGTACTTC. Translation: CASRLGGPIYEQYF.

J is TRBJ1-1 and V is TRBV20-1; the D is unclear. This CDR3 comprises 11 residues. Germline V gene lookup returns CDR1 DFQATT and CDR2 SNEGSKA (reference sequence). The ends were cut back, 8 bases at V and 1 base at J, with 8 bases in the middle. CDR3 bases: TGCAGTTCAGTTCAGAACACTGAAGCTTTCTTT. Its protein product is CSSVQNTEAFF.

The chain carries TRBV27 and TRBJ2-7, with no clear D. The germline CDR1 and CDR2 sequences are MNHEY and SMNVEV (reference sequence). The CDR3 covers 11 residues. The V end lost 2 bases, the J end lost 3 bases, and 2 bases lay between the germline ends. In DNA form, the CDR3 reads TGTGCCAGCAGTTTACTCTACGAGCAGTACTTC. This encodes CASSLLYEQYF.

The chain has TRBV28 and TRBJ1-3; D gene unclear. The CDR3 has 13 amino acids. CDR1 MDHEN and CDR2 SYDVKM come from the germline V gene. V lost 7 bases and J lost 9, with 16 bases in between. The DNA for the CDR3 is TGTGCCAGCACCACAGCCCCCCGGGGCACCATATATTTT. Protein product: CASTTAPRGTIYF. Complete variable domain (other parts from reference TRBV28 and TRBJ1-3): DVKVTQSSRYLVKRTGEKVFLECVQDMDHENMFWYRQDPGLGLRLIYFSYDVKMKEKGDIPEGYSVSREKKERFSLILESASTNQTSMYLCASTTAPRGTIYFGEGSWLTVV.

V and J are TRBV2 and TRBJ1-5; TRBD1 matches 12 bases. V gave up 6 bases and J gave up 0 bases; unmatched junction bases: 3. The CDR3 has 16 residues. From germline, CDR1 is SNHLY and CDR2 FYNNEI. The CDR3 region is CASRGQGARSNQPQHF. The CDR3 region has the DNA TGTGCCAGCAGGGGACAGGGGGCCCGTAGCAATCAGCCCCAGCATTTT. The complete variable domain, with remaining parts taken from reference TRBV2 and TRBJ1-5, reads EPEVTQTPSHQVTQMGQEVILRCVPISNHLYFYWYRQILGQKVEFLVSFYNNEISEKSEIFDDQFSVERPDGSNFTLKIRSTKLEDSAMYFCASRGQGARSNQPQHFGDGTRLSIL.